This T cell receptor beta chain comes out of a study of blood T cell repertoires in COVID-19. In the study overall: Samples taken during acute and convalescent COVID-19 were collected in the United States, Italy and Spain. T cells, B-cell-depleted T cells, or PBMCs provided the cDNA or gDNA that served as material.

This CDR3 region has 16 residues. The V and J ends lost 0 bases and 1 base respectively, with 10 bases between them. Germline V lookup: CDR1 MNHNY, CDR2 SVGAGI (reference sequence). This clone was seen only a few times. In the original analysis: Reference gene primer amplification yielded estimated nucleated cell counts. TCRdb keeps only in-frame clones here, not all; method: immunoSEQ multiplex PCR. V and J calls and clone size are given by that table; D and trimming were obtained from the DNA. The repertoire has over 120,000 clones, about 90% of them found once; the top ten carry around 40%. Material: peripheral blood. This TCR was recovered from a man aged 45-65 years who had recovered from COVID-19. The genes are TRBV6-6 and TRBJ1-5; D gene uncertain. The CDR3: CASSYSYGRSNQPQHF. The CDR3 nucleotides are TGTGCCAGCAGTTACTCGTATGGGAGGAGCAATCAGCCCCAGCATTTT.